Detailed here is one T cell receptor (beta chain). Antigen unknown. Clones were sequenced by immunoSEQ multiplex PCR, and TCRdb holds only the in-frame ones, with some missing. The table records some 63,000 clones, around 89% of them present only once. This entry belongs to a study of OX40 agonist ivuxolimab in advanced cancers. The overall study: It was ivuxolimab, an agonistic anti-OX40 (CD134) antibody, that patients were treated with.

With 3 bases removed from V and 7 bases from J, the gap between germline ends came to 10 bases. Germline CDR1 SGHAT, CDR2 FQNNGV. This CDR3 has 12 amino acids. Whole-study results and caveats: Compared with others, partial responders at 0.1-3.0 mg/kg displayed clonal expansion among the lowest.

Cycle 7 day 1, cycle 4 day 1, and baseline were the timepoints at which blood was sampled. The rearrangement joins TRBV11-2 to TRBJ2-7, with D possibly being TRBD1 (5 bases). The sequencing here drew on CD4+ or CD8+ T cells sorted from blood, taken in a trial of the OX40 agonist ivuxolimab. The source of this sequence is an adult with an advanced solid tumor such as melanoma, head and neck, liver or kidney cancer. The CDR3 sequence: CASSFFSGEQYF. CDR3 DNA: TGTGCCAGCAGCTTTTTCTCAGGGGAGCAGTACTTC. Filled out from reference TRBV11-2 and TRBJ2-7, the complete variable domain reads EAGVAQSPRYKIIEKRQSVAFWCNPISGHATLYWYQQILGQGPKLLIQFQNNGVVDDSQLPKDRFSAERLKGVDSTLKIQPAKLEDSAVYLCASSFFSGEQYFGPGTRLTVT.